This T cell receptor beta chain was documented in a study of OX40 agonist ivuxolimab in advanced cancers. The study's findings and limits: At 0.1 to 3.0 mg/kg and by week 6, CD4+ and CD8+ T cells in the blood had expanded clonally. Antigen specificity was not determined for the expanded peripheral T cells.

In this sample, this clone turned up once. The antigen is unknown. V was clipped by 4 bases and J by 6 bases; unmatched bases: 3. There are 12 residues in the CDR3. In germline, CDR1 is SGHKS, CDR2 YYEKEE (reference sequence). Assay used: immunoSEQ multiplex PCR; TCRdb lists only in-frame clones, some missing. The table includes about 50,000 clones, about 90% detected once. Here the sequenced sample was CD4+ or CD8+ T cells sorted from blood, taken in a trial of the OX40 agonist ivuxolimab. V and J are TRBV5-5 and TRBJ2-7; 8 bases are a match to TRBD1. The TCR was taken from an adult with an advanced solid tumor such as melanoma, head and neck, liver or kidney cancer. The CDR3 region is CASSPGQGEQYV. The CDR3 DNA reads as TGTGCCAGCAGCCCCGGACAGGGCGAGCAGTACGTC.